A single sample is the source of the 17 T cell receptor beta chains below, sequenced in a study of cytomegalovirus exposure and HLA in healthy donors. Libraries were prepared by immunoSEQ multiplex PCR; TCRdb keeps only in-frame clonotypes and omits some of them. This table holds about 82,000 clones, more than 85% found once. The specimen sequenced was PBMCs. Receptors were obtained from a man between 18 and 35 years old in good health and CMV-seronegative.

This clone is a singleton in its sample. This chain connects TRBV6-5 to TRBJ2-7; 8 positions match TRBD1. Germline V gene lookup returns CDR1 MNHEY and CDR2 SVGAGI. V shed 3 bases and J 1 base; nucleotides not matched to a gene: 5. The CDR3 extends over 15 amino acids. The CDR3 sequence: CASSYDRGRSYEQYF. CDR3 in DNA: TGTGCCAGCAGTTATGACAGGGGACGTTCCTACGAGCAGTACTTC.

The V and J genes are TRBV6-5 and TRBJ2-7, with 13 bases matching TRBD2. Germline loops: CDR1 MNHEY, CDR2 SVGAGI. This CDR3 spans 15 amino acids. J lost 3 bases, V lost 5 bases, and 4 bases had no gene match. The CDR3 loop reads CASSLGLAGVYEQYF. CDR3 DNA: TGTGCCAGCAGTCTAGGACTAGCGGGGGTCTACGAGCAGTACTTC.

DNA for the CDR3: TGTGCCAGCACACAGGCTTTCTCTGGAAACACCATATATTTT. It yields the protein CASTQAFSGNTIYF. The chain employs TRBV19 and TRBJ1-3; possibly TRBD1 for D (5 bases). Trimming took 9 bases from V and 0 from J, leaving 12 bases between them. This CDR3 contains 14 residues. Germline V gene data show CDR1 as LNHDA and CDR2 as SQIVND (reference sequence).

The count of this clone is one. The rearrangement links TRBV28 to TRBJ1-1; D is possibly TRBD1 (6 bases). CDR3 size: 15 residues. The V gene lost 7 bases and the J gene lost 3 bases, with 18 bases spanning the gap. Per germline, CDR1 MDHEN and CDR2 SYDVKM. The CDR3: CASILRGGSDTEAFF. CDR3 DNA: TGTGCCAGCATCCTTAGGGGGGGTTCGGACACTGAAGCTTTCTTT.

The rearrangement joins TRBV5-1 to TRBJ1-2, with D perhaps matching TRBD1 (6 bases). This CDR3 is built from 14 residues. The germline gives CDR1 SGHRS, CDR2 YFSETQ. Trimming took 3 bases from V and 4 from J, leaving 13 bases between them. This CDR3 reads CASSSFTGSYGYTF. For the CDR3, the DNA is TGCGCCAGCAGCTCGTTTACAGGGTCCTATGGCTACACCTTC.

This sequence joins TRBV6-5 and TRBJ1-1, with 10 bases fitting TRBD1. The CDR3 has 15 residues. Germline assignment: CDR1 MNHEY and CDR2 SVGAGI. V gave up 6 bases and J gave up 4 bases; unmatched junction bases: 8. The CDR3 region is CASSTRGTGVTEAFF. CDR3 coding DNA: TGTGCCAGCAGCACTCGAGGGACAGGGGTCACTGAAGCTTTCTTT.

This chain joins TRBV10-3 and TRBJ2-2, with D possibly matching TRBD1 (6 bases). Germline-derived CDR1 and CDR2 are ENHRY and SYGVKD. V lost 7 bases, J lost 1 base, and 10 bases lay in between. The CDR3 consists of 14 residues. The CDR3 DNA reads as TGTGCCATCACCATGGGACAGAACACCGGGGAGCTGTTTTTT. Amino acid sequence: CAITMGQNTGELFF.

This chain links TRBV21-1 with TRBJ2-7; no DNA check was done on the table's D call, TRBD1. TRBV21-1 counts as a pseudogene. The CDR3 loop spans 14 amino acids. The CDR3 nucleotides are TGTGCCAGCAGCAAAGGGGACAGCTCCTACGAGCAGTACTTC. It yields the protein CASSKGDSSYEQYF.

The V call is TRBV7-9, the J call TRBJ2-7; D gene unclear. Germline V CDR1 and CDR2: SEHNR, FQNEAQ (reference sequence). The CDR3 is 13 residues long. V lost 5 bases and J lost 2, with 10 bases in between. The CDR3 DNA is TGTGCCAGCAGCATACGCGCCCCCTACGAGCAGTACTTC. Translation gives CASSIRAPYEQYF.

The V call is TRBV11-2, the J call TRBJ2-3; D is unclear. Germline V gives CDR1 SGHAT, CDR2 FQNNGV. The CDR3 runs 13 residues. Trimming left V 0 bases short and J 11 bases short, with 12 bases between. This CDR3 is CASSLDRMAEQYF. The CDR3, as DNA: TGTGCCAGCAGCTTAGATCGGATGGCGGAGCAGTATTTT.

V is TRBV28 and J is TRBJ2-5; D perhaps matches TRBD2 (6 bases). The CDR3 is 12 residues long. The V end was cut by 4 bases, the J end by 9 bases, with 12 bases between. CDR1 is MDHEN and CDR2 is SYDVKM in the germline V gene. The CDR3 DNA reads TGTGCCAGCAGTTCCCAAGGAGGGGCCCAGTACTTC. Amino acid sequence: CASSSQGGAQYF.

The chain recombines TRBV2 with TRBJ1-4, with D maybe TRBD1 (6 bases). Germline V gene sequence: CDR1 SNHLY, CDR2 FYNNEI. This CDR3 comprises 15 residues. Between the trimmed V and J ends, which lost 6 bases and 7 bases, there was a span of 18 bases. CDR3 protein: CASSAKGGKSEKLFF. The CDR3, as DNA: TGTGCCAGCAGCGCGAAAGGGGGAAAGAGTGAAAAACTGTTTTTT.

The rearrangement links TRBV19 to TRBJ2-2; TRBD2 matches at 8 bases. The CDR3 length is 15 residues. Germline V CDR1 and CDR2: LNHDA, SQIVND (reference sequence). With V trimmed by 6 bases and J by 5 bases, 8 bases remained unmatched. Here the CDR3 reads CASSPGGRRTGELFF. In nucleotides, the CDR3 is TGTGCCAGTAGCCCGGGGGGGAGGAGAACCGGGGAGCTGTTTTTT.

CDR3 sequence (DNA): TGCGCCAGCAGCCCAGGACTCTCGGAGACCCAGTACTTC. It specifies CASSPGLSETQYF. The gene calls are TRBV5-1 and TRBJ2-5; the D gene is possibly TRBD2 (5 bases). The CDR3 is 13 residues long. From germline, CDR1 is SGHRS and CDR2 YFSETQ. Deletions cut 4 bases from V and 5 bases from J, with 12 bases between. The variable domain in full, completed from reference TRBV5-1 and TRBJ2-5, reads KAGVTQTPRYLIKTRGQQVTLSCSPISGHRSVSWYQQTPGQGLQFLFEYFSETQRNKGNFPGRFSGRQFSNSRSEMNVSTLELGDSALYLCASSPGLSETQYFGPGTRLLVL.

The chain is built from TRBV5-4 and TRBJ2-7; D possibly corresponds to TRBD2 (6 bases). The CDR3 loop spans 14 amino acids. Germline V lookup: CDR1 SGHNT, CDR2 YYREEE (reference sequence). V lost 4 bases and J lost 6, with 17 bases in between. CDR3 sequence reads: CASSRVGGRGEQYF. CDR3 sequence (DNA): TGTGCCAGCAGCCGCGTGGGGGGACGGGGCGAGCAGTACTTC.

About this clone itself: Its ends do not fully match the called genes, so a read error is possible. The chain recombines TRBV7-7 with TRBJ2-1; D might be TRBD2 (6 bases). The CDR3 extends over 13 amino acids. Germline-derived CDR1 and CDR2 are SSHAT and FNYEAQ (reference sequence). In DNA, the CDR3 is TGTGCTAGCACGGAGGGTTCCTACAATGAGCAGTTCTTC. Its translation is CASTEGSYNEQFF.

The chain uses TRBV18 and TRBJ2-7, with D possibly TRBD1 on 5 matching bases. The CDR3 covers 13 residues. CDR1 is KGHSH, CDR2 LQKENI, per germline. V gave up 2 bases and J gave up 3 bases, with 8 bases separating them. CDR3 coding DNA: TGTGCCAGCTCACCAGTAGACAGCTACGAGCAGTACTTC. Translation gives CASSPVDSYEQYF. Drawing the rest from reference TRBV18 and TRBJ2-7, the complete variable domain is NAGVMQNPRHLVRRRGQEARLRCSPMKGHSHVYWYRQLPEEGLKFMVYLQKENIIDESGMPKERFSAEFPKEGPSILRIQQVVRGDSAAYFCASSPVDSYEQYFGPGTRLTVT.